This T cell receptor beta chain is from a study of T cell responses to AZD1222 COVID-19 vaccine. Looked up from germline, CDR1 is MDHEN and CDR2 is SYDVKM. This CDR3 is 16 amino acids long. V dropped 3 bases and J dropped 3; count of bases not matched to a gene: 5. Findings of the study overall: Variant regions that are unmutated are reportedly the target of nearly half of spike-specific TCRs. Just six or seven AZD1222 recipients tested seropositive at baseline.

Only in-frame clones appear in the TCRdb table, and some are missing; sequencing was by immunoSEQ multiplex PCR. Of 100,000 to 150,000 clones listed, about nine tenths were seen once; the top ten hold 0.9% to 1.3%. Timing groups of about 4 and about 12 weeks for second doses were pooled. Comments on this clone: The antigen remains undetermined.

The clonotype was recovered from an adult who received the AZD1222 COVID-19 vaccine. Sample: peripheral blood, taken 28 days after the second AZD1222 dose. The chain uses TRBV28 and TRBJ1-2, with 12 bases aligning to TRBD1. The CDR3: CASSLAGQGAYYGYTF. DNA of the CDR3: TGTGCCAGCAGTTTGGCGGGACAGGGGGCTTACTATGGCTACACCTTC.